The sequence of this T cell receptor (beta chain) was determined in a study of blood T cell repertoires in COVID-19. In the study overall: Spain, Italy and the United States supplied samples that represented acute and convalescent COVID-19. The cDNA or gDNA used as material had been derived from T cells, B-cell-depleted T cells, or PBMCs.

CDR3 length: 17 residues. Germline CDR1 is LGHNT and CDR2 is FRNRAP. V was shortened by 2 bases and J by 0 bases, with 13 bases between the two germline ends. How the authors handled the data: The assay estimated nucleated cells by amplifying reference gene primers. Here immunoSEQ multiplex PCR was the method, and the copy in TCRdb shows in-frame clones only, minus some. That table is the source of V, J and clone size, and D and trimming were worked out from the DNA. The sample records under 350,000 clones, roughly 90% being singletons. The receptor comes from a middle-aged man with acute or convalescent COVID-19. The chain combines TRBV12-5 with TRBJ1-4; the D is unclear. Sequencing was performed on peripheral blood. The CDR3 DNA follows: TGTGCTAGTGGTTTGTTCGCACCTCAGGCAACTAATGAAAAACTGTTTTTT. Protein product: CASGLFAPQATNEKLFF. Based on the CDR3 plus reference TRBV12-5 and TRBJ1-4, the full variable domain is DARVTQTPRHKVTEMGQEVTMRCQPILGHNTVFWYRQTMMQGLELLAYFRNRAPLDDSGMPKDRFSAEMPDATLATLKIQPSEPRDSAVYFCASGLFAPQATNEKLFFGSGTQLSVL.